This T cell receptor (beta chain) was sequenced in a study of T cell changes during pregnancy in multiple sclerosis. V was trimmed by 6 bases and J by 1 base, leaving 15 bases between them. The germline V gene encodes CDR1 LNHDA and CDR2 SQIVND (reference sequence). The CDR3 extends over 15 amino acids. TCRdb's table, derived via immunoSEQ multiplex PCR, lists solely in-frame clones and lacks some. The sample has fewer than 65,000 clones, around 90% seen once. The rearrangement joins TRBV19 to TRBJ1-1, with D perhaps matching TRBD1 (6 bases). This receptor was identified in a female donor with multiple sclerosis, enrolled in a pregnancy study. This material consisted of CD4+ T cells from peripheral blood mononuclear cells, taken in the first trimester of pregnancy. The CDR3, as DNA: TGTGCCAGTAGACCAGTCGTAGGGGGGAACACTGAAGCTTTCTTT. Translated: CASRPVVGGNTEAFF.